This TCR beta chain was sequenced in a study of blood T cell repertoires in COVID-19. The overall study: Samples taken during acute and convalescent COVID-19 were collected in the United States, Italy and Spain. Nucleic acid was either cDNA or gDNA, and it came from T cells, B-cell-depleted T cells, or PBMCs.

The sample holds a few counts of this clone. CDR1 KGHDR and CDR2 SFDVKD come from the germline V gene. The CDR3 sequence is 14 residues long. V shed 6 bases, J shed 1 base, and the junction held 3 bases outside the gene matches. In the authors' methods: Amplification of reference gene primers was used by the study to estimate nucleated cell counts. Only in-frame clones appear in the TCRdb table, and some are missing; sequencing was by immunoSEQ multiplex PCR. V and J calls and clone size are as listed in that table; D and trimming were resolved from the DNA. The data hold about 69,000 clones, with 85% observed a single time.

The source is an elderly man with acute or convalescent COVID-19. The V call is TRBV24-1, the J call TRBJ2-3, with 7 bases lining up with TRBD2. Input material: peripheral blood. CDR3 DNA sequence: TGTGCCACCAGTCCTAGCGGAGGCACAGATACGCAGTATTTT. Protein sequence: CATSPSGGTDTQYF.